This TCR beta chain was sequenced during a study of T cell responses to AZD1222 COVID-19 vaccine (dated by TCRdb to about 2021). The study in broad terms: AZD1222 recipients given second doses at about 4 weeks or at about 12 weeks were pooled, since spike-specific TCR depth and breadth were not found to differ between the two schedules. TCR sequencing was performed for 230 to 250 trial participants, of whom some 200 were given two doses of AZD1222 and approximately 26 were given two doses of MenACWY control vaccine. Trial participants were enrolled by age into subgroups of 18-55, 56-69 and 70-plus years, and around 150, 29 and 61 TCR-sequenced participants, respectively, were included in these subgroups.

As regards this clone: Its antigen is currently not known. There are no base qualities to consult, and no much larger clone falls within one base.

The CDR3 regions of human TCRbeta chains were analyzed by immunosequencing. As for the authors' bioinformatics: Repertoire TCRs were matched against a reference library of SARS-CoV-2-specific TCRs generated with the MIRA antigen-specificity platform. Breadth was defined as the fraction of unique TCRs that were SARS-CoV-2-associated. Depth was defined as the fraction of total T cells that were SARS-CoV-2-associated. Using the MIRA data, each spike-specific TCR was mapped to the spike region that the TCR reacts to and placed in a CD4 or CD8 class. Log10-transformed breadth and depth values were compared by one-way ANOVA with Sidak's multiple comparisons tests. TCRdb re-hosts the immuneACCESS table, in-frame sequences only. Its copies lack some clones; in the studies checked, an unresolved V gene accounts for under half of them, and the cause for the rest is not known. V and J calls and clone size are given by that table; D and trimming were obtained from the DNA. The sample records 30,000 to 35,000 clones, about nine tenths of which are singletons. Jointly, the top ten make up less than 55% of the sample.

Overall study results and their limits: Because no day 14 peak-response samples were available, the repertoires could be characterized only after the peak T cell response. Reportedly, almost half of the unique spike-specific TCRs recognized epitopes lying outside the regions that are mutated in the B.1.351 and B.1.1.7 variants. In the small 56-69-year group, the increase in depth fell short of significance, most likely because of low power. Spike-specific TCR breadth and depth rose significantly after two AZD1222 doses compared with day 0 and with MenACWY recipients. Participants were mostly white British, with more females than males. The authors suggested clonal diversity may have been underestimated. Conclusions about previously exposed vaccinees are limited, since just 5 to 7 AZD1222 recipients were seropositive for SARS-CoV-2 at baseline. Vaccine-associated CD4 TCRs spanned the whole spike protein, with dominant responses in regions 160-218 and 743-854.

The CDR3 sequence holds 14 residues, the cysteine and phenylalanine included. The retained sequence is limited to the CDR3, 42 bases, with the frame set at the first base. CDR1 and CDR2 are read off the germline V gene (reference sequence) as GTSNPN and SVGIG. Trimming costs V 3 bases and J 8 bases, and their ends lie 19 bases apart. The sample's time point label, decoded: baseline before first vaccination. The vaccinee samples were drawn from two UK trials, COV001 and COV002, one of which was a single-blind randomized controlled phase 2/3 trial testing AZD1222 (ChAdOx1 nCoV-19) in healthy adults. Trial participant PBMC samples were collected at day 0 and day 28 after the second dose for TCRbeta chain sequencing.

This TCR was sampled from an adult in good health. Sample: peripheral blood, taken on day 0 of AZD1222 vaccination. The V and J segments used are TRBV30 and TRBJ1-1, with a tentative D gene TRBD1 over 5 matching bases. The DNA is as follows: TGTGCCTGGAGCAAAGGGGTTCTCAGTTTAGAAGCTTTCTTT. It is translated as CAWSKGVLSLEAFF.